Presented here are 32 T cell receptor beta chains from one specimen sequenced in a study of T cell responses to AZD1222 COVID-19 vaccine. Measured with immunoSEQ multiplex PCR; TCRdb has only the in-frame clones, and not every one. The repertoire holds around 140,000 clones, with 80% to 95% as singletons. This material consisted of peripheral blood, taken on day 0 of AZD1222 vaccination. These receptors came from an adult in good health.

The CDR3 sequence: CASSSTYYEQFF. CDR3 DNA sequence: TGTGCCAGCAGTTCCACATACTATGAGCAGTTCTTC. The rearrangement uses TRBV12-3 or TRBV12-4 and TRBJ2-1, with D unclear. The CDR3 is 12 amino acids. The V and J ends lost 4 bases and 8 bases respectively, with 9 bases between them.

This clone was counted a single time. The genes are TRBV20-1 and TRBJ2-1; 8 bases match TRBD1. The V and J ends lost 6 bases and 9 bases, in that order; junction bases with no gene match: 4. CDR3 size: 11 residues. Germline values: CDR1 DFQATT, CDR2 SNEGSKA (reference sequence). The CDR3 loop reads CSANRGSEQFF. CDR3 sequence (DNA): TGCAGTGCAAACAGGGGGAGTGAGCAGTTCTTC.

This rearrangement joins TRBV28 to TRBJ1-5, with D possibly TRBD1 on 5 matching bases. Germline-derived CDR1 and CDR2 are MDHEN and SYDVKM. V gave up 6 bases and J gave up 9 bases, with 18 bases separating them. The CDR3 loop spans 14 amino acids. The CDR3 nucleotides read TGTGCCAGCAGCCCACCGGGACTCTCGGGGCCCCAGCATTTT. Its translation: CASSPPGLSGPQHF.

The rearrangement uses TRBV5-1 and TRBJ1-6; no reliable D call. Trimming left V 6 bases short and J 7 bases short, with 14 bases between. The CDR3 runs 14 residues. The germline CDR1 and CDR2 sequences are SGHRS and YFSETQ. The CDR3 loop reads CASTYGRWNSPLHF. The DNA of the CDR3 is TGCGCCAGCACCTACGGACGGTGGAATTCACCCCTCCACTTT.

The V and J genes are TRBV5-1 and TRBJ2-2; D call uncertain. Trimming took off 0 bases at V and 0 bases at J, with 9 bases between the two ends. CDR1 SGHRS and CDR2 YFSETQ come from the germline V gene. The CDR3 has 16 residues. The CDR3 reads CASSLGVGTNTGELFF. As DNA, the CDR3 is TGCGCCAGCAGCTTGGGAGTAGGGACGAACACCGGGGAGCTGTTTTTT.

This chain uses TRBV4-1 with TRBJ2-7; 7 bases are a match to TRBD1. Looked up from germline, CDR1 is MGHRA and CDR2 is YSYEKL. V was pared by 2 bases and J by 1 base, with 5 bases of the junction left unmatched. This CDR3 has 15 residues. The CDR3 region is CASSQPVTGSYEQYF. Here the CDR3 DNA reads TGCGCCAGCAGCCAACCTGTGACAGGGTCCTACGAGCAGTACTTC.

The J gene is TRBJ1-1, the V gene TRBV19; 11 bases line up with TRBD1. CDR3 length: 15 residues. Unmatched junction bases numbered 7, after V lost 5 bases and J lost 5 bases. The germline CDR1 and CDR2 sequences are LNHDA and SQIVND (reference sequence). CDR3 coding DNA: TGTGCCAGTAGTGGACAGGACAGGGGGCAGACTGAAGCTTTCTTT. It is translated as CASSGQDRGQTEAFF.

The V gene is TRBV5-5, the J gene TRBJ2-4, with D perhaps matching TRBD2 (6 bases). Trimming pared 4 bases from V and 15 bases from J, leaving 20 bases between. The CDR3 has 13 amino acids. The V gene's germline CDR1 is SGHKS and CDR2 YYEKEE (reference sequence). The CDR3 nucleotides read TGTGCCAGCAGCGCCCGGGACTTGGGCGCGCCGTACTTC. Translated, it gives CASSARDLGAPYF.

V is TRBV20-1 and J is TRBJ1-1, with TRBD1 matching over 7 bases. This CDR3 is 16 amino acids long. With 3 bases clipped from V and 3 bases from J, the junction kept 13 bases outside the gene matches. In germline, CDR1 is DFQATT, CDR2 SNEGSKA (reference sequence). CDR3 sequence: CSASSPGQIVDTEAFF. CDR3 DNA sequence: TGCAGTGCTAGTTCGCCGGGACAGATTGTAGACACTGAAGCTTTCTTT.

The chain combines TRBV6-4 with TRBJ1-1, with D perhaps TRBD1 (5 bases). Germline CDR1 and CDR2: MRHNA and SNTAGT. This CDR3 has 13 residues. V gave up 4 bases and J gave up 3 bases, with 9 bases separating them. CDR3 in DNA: TGTGCCAGCAGTGCGGCAGGGCACACTGAAGCTTTCTTT. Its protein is CASSAAGHTEAFF.

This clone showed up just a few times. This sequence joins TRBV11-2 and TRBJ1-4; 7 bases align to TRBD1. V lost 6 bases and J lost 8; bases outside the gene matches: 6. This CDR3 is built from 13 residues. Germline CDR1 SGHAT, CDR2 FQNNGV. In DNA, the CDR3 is TGTGCCAGCAGTCGAGGGGGCGGGGAAAAACTGTTTTTT. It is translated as CASSRGGGEKLFF.

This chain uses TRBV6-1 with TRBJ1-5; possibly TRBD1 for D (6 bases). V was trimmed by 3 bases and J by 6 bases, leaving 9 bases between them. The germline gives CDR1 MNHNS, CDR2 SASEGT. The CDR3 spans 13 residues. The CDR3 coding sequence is TGTGCCAGCAGTGACAACAGGGTTCAGCCCCAGCATTTT. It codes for CASSDNRVQPQHF.

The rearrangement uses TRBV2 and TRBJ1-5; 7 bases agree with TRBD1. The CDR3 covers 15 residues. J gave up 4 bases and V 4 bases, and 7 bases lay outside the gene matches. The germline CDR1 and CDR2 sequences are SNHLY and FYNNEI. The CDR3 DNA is TGTGCCAGCAGTGCCCAGGGACAGAGAAATCAGCCCCAGCATTTT. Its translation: CASSAQGQRNQPQHF.

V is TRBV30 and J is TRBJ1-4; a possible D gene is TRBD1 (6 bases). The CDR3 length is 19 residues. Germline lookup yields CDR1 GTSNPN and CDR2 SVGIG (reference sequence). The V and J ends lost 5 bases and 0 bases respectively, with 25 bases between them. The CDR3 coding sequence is TGTGCCTGGCGAAAAACGGACAGCTTCTCCCCTGCAACTAATGAAAAACTGTTTTTT. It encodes CAWRKTDSFSPATNEKLFF.

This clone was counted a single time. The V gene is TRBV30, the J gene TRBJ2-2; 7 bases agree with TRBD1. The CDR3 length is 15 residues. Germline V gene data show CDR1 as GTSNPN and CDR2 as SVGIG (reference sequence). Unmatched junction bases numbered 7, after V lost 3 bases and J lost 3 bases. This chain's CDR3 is CAWRFRGRDTGELFF. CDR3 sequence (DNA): TGTGCCTGGAGGTTTAGGGGGCGGGACACCGGGGAGCTGTTTTTT.

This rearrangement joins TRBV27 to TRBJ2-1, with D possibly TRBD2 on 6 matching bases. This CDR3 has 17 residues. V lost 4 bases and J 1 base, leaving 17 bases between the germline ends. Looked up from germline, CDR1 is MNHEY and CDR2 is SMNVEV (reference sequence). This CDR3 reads CASSSYPRGTSYNEQFF. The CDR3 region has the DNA TGTGCCAGCAGTTCGTACCCCCGGGGGACTTCCTACAATGAGCAGTTCTTC.

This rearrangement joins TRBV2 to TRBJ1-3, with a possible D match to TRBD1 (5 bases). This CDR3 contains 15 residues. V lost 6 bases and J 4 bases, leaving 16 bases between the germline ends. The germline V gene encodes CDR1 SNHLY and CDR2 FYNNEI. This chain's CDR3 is CASSYLSGAGNTIYF. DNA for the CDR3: TGTGCCAGCAGCTACCTGTCCGGGGCCGGAAACACCATATATTTT.

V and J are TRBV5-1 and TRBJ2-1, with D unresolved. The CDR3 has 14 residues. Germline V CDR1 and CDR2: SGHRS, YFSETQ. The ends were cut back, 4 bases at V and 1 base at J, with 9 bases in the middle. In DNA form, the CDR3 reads TGCGCCAGCAGCGCCATAGGGTCCTACAATGAGCAGTTCTTC. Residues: CASSAIGSYNEQFF.

CDR3: CASSPPDSYEQYF. The CDR3 DNA follows: TGTGCCAGCTCACCACCAGACTCCTACGAGCAGTACTTC. The chain uses TRBV18 and TRBJ2-7; D gene unclear. The CDR3 covers 13 residues. CDR1 is KGHSH, CDR2 LQKENI, per germline. Trimming took off 0 bases at V and 0 bases at J, with 3 bases between the two ends.

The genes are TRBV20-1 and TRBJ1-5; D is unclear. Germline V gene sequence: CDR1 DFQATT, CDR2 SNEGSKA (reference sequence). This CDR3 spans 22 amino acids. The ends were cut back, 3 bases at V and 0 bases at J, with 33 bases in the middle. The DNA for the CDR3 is TGCAGTGCTAGTCGGAACCCCCCTAGTCGAAGCGCGGCGGTTAATAGCAATCAGCCCCAGCATTTT. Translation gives CSASRNPPSRSAAVNSNQPQHF.

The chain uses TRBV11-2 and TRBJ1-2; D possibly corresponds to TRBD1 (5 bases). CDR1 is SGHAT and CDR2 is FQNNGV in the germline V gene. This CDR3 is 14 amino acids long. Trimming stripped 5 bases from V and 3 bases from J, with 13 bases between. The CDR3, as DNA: TGTGCCAGCAGCCCCCTCCGGGGCGACTATGGCTACACCTTC. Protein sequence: CASSPLRGDYGYTF.

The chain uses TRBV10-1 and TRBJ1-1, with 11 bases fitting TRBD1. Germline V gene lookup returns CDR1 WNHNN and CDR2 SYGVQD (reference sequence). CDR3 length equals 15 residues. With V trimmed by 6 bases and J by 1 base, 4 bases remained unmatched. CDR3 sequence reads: CASSPGTGGNTEAFF. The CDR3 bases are TGCGCCAGCAGCCCAGGGACAGGGGGGAACACTGAAGCTTTCTTT.

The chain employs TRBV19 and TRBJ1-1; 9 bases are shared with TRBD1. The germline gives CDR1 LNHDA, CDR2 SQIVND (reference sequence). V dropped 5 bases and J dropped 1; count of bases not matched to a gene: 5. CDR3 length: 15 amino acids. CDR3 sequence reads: CASSAGTGKNTEAFF. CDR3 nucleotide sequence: TGTGCCAGTAGTGCCGGGACAGGGAAGAACACTGAAGCTTTCTTT.

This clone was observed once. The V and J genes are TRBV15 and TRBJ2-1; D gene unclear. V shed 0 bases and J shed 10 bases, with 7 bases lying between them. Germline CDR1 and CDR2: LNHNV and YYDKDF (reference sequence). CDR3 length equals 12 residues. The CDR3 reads CATSRDLTEQFF. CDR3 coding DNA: TGTGCCACCAGCAGAGATCTTACGGAGCAGTTCTTC.

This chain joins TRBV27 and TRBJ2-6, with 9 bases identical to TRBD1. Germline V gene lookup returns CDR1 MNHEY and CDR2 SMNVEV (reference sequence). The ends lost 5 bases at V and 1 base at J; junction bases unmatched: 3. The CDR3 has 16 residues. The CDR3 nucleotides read TGTGCCAGCAGTGGGGACAGGGCGTCTGGGGCCAACGTCCTGACTTTC. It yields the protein CASSGDRASGANVLTF.

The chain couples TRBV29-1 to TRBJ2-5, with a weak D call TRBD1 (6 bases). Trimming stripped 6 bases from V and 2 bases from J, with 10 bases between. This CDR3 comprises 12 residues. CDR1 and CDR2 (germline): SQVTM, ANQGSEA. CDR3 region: CSVGTPQETQYF. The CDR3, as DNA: TGCAGCGTAGGGACACCACAAGAGACCCAGTACTTC.

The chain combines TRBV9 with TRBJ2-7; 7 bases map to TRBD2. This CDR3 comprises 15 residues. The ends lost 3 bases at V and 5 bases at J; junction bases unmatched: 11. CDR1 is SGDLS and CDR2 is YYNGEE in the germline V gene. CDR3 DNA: TGTGCCAGCAGCGCAGCGGGGCGGGAGAGCGACGAGCAGTACTTC. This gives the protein CASSAAGRESDEQYF.

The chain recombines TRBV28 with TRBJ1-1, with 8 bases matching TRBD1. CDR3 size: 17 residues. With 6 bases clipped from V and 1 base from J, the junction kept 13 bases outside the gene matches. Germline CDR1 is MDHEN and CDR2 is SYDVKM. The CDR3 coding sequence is TGTGCCAGCAGCTTACCCCGATACAGGGGGTCGAACACTGAAGCTTTCTTT. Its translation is CASSLPRYRGSNTEAFF. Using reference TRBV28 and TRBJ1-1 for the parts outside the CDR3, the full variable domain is DVKVTQSSRYLVKRTGEKVFLECVQDMDHENMFWYRQDPGLGLRLIYFSYDVKMKEKGDIPEGYSVSREKKERFSLILESASTNQTSMYLCASSLPRYRGSNTEAFFGQGTRLTVV.

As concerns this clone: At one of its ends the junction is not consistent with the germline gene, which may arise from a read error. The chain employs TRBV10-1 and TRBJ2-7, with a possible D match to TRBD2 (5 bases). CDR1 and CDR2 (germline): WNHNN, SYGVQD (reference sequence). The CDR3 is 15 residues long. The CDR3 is CAGSGVPPPSYEQYF. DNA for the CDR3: TGCGCCGGCAGCGGTGTACCGCCACCCTCCTACGAGCAGTACTTC.

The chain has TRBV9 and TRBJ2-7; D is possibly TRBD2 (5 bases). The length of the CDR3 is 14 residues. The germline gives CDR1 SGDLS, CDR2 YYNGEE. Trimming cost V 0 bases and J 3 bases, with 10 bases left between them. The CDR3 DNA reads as TGTGCCAGCAGCGTAGGAGGACTGGGCTACGAGCAGTACTTC. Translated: CASSVGGLGYEQYF.

As DNA, the CDR3 is TGTGCCAGCAGTGGGGGACTAGCGGAACAAGAGACCCAGTACTTC. Amino acid sequence: CASSGGLAEQETQYF. The chain joins TRBV2 to TRBJ2-5; TRBD2 matches at 11 bases. Germline V CDR1 and CDR2: SNHLY, FYNNEI. The CDR3 runs to 15 residues. The ends lost 4 bases at V and 2 bases at J; junction bases unmatched: 3. The variable domain in full, with the rest retrieved from reference TRBV2 and TRBJ2-5, is EPEVTQTPSHQVTQMGQEVILRCVPISNHLYFYWYRQILGQKVEFLVSFYNNEISEKSEIFDDQFSVERPDGSNFTLKIRSTKLEDSAMYFCASSGGLAEQETQYFGPGTRLLVL.

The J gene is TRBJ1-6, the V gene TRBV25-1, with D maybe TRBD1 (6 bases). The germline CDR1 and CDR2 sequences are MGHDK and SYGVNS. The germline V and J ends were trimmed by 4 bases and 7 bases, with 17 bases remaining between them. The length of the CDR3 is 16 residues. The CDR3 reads CASSGPGGGQNSPLHF. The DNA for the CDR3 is TGTGCCAGCAGTGGCCCCGGGGGGGGGCAAAATTCACCCCTCCACTTT.